Below, 25 T cell receptor beta chains from the same sample are listed, as sequenced in a study of human T cells and chemical hapten exposure. The authors extracted total RNA from unfractionated whole blood. TCRdb independently ran MiXCR on the 5' RACE reads; one entry per CDR3 protein. This sample has 150,000 or so distinct CDR3 sequences, with about 4.3% found just once. These receptors originate from a female donor in good health.

With respect to this clonotype: A read error may explain this, as a much larger clone is one base away. V is TRBV29-1 and J is TRBJ2-6; D may match TRBD1 or TRBD2 (5 bases each). The CDR3 runs 16 residues. Germline V CDR1 and CDR2: SQVTM, ANQGSEA. This CDR3 reads CSVMQARDAGANVPTF. The CDR3 DNA reads as TGCAGCGTTATGCAGGCTAGGGACGCTGGGGCCAACGTCCCGACTTTC.

V usage is TRBV7-9 and J usage is TRBJ2-7; 8 bases align to TRBD2. After removal of 5 bases from V and 6 bases from J, the junction contained 9 bases not matched to a gene. The germline gives CDR1 SEHNR, CDR2 FQNEAQ (reference sequence). This CDR3 is 14 amino acids long. The CDR3: CASSPGTRLGEQYF. The CDR3 DNA follows: TGTGCCAGCAGCCCAGGGACTAGGCTGGGCGAGCAGTACTTC. Variable domain in full (rest from reference TRBV7-9 and TRBJ2-7): DTGVSQNPRHKITKRGQNVTFRCDPISEHNRLYWYRQTLGQGPEFLTYFQNEAQLEKSRLLSDRFSAERPKGSFSTLEIQRTEQGDSAMYLCASSPGTRLGEQYFGPGTRLTVT.

The chain is built from TRBV20-1 and TRBJ1-1; D not resolved. V was cut by 3 bases and J by 3 bases, with 11 bases left in between. Per the germline V gene, CDR1 is DFQATT and CDR2 is SNEGSKA (reference sequence). The CDR3 has 13 amino acids. The CDR3 DNA reads as TGCAGTGCTAGCCCAGGAGGAGACACTGAAGCTTTCTTT. Amino acids: CSASPGGDTEAFF.

This clonotype was picked up a small number of times. This chain uses TRBV5-1 with TRBJ2-7; D is undetermined. With 1 base removed from V and 6 bases from J, the gap between germline ends came to 14 bases. Looked up from germline, CDR1 is SGHRS and CDR2 is YFSETQ. This CDR3 contains 14 residues. The CDR3 coding sequence is TGCGCCAGCAGCTTGTTCCGGGCTGGCGGCGAGCAGTACTTC. It is translated as CASSLFRAGGEQYF.

There are many counts of this clonotype. This chain connects TRBV3-1 to TRBJ2-3; TRBD2 agrees at 8 bases. The CDR3 spans 14 residues. Germline V gene data show CDR1 as LGHDT and CDR2 as YNNKEL (reference sequence). With 1 base clipped from V and 5 bases from J, the junction kept 2 bases outside the gene matches. CDR3 DNA: TGTGCCAGCAGCCAAGCGCGGGGGGTAGATACGCAGTATTTT. This translates into CASSQARGVDTQYF.

This clonotype was recorded at least ten times. The chain employs TRBV5-1 and TRBJ1-1; 7 nucleotides match TRBD1. With 3 bases clipped from V and 1 base from J, the junction kept 9 bases outside the gene matches. Germline V gene sequence: CDR1 SGHRS, CDR2 YFSETQ. The CDR3 covers 16 residues. This CDR3 is CASSSLLGQRNTEAFF. As DNA, the CDR3 is TGCGCCAGCAGCTCCCTCCTGGGACAGAGGAACACTGAAGCTTTCTTT. The variable domain in full, with the rest retrieved from reference TRBV5-1 and TRBJ1-1, is KAGVTQTPRYLIKTRGQQVTLSCSPISGHRSVSWYQQTPGQGLQFLFEYFSETQRNKGNFPGRFSGRQFSNSRSEMNVSTLELGDSALYLCASSSLLGQRNTEAFFGQGTRLTVV.

This clonotype has ten or more counts. V and J are TRBV7-8 and TRBJ1-3, with D possibly being TRBD1 (5 bases). V was clipped by 5 bases and J by 4 bases, with 18 bases between them. The CDR3 totals 16 residues. Per germline, CDR1 SGHVS and CDR2 FQNEAQ. This CDR3 is CASSLLGQPAGNTIYF. The CDR3 region has the DNA TGTGCCAGCAGCCTACTGGGGCAACCCGCCGGAAACACCATATATTTT.

This clonotype was detected ten times or more. The V and J genes are TRBV5-1 and TRBJ1-3; no clear D gene. Germline assignment: CDR1 SGHRS and CDR2 YFSETQ. The CDR3 extends over 15 amino acids. V lost 0 bases and J 4 bases, leaving 11 bases between the germline ends. Here the CDR3 reads CASSLEYPGGNTIYF. Written as DNA, the CDR3 is TGCGCCAGCAGCTTGGAGTATCCCGGCGGAAACACCATATATTTT.

Only a few counts were recorded for this clonotype. The chain couples TRBV5-6 to TRBJ2-3; D gene ambiguous. The CDR3 runs 15 residues. The ends were cut back, 2 bases at V and 2 bases at J, with 12 bases in the middle. Germline CDR1 reads SGHDT; CDR2 reads YYEEEE. The CDR3, as DNA: TGTGCCAGCAGCTTTTCCAGGACCTACACAGATACGCAGTATTTT. Amino acid sequence: CASSFSRTYTDTQYF. The full variable domain, its missing parts supplied by reference TRBV5-6 and TRBJ2-3, is DAGVTQSPTHLIKTRGQQVTLRCSPKSGHDTVSWYQQALGQGPQFIFQYYEEEERQRGNFPDRFSGHQFPNYSSELNVNALLLGDSALYLCASSFSRTYTDTQYFGPGTRLTVL.

Ten or more counts support this clonotype. The rearrangement links TRBV7-9 to TRBJ2-7; D might be TRBD1 (7 bases). The CDR3 extends over 16 amino acids. The V gene lost 5 bases and the J gene lost 4 bases, with 21 bases spanning the gap. Germline V gives CDR1 SEHNR, CDR2 FQNEAQ (reference sequence). CDR3 DNA: TGTGCCAGCAGCCCCGGGGGTGCCGGACAGGAATACGAGCAGTACTTC. Protein product: CASSPGGAGQEYEQYF.

This clonotype was found many times. The chain carries TRBV29-1 and TRBJ2-1, with a weak D call TRBD1 (6 bases). This CDR3 has 16 residues. Trimming left V 3 bases short and J 2 bases short, with 17 bases between. CDR1 is SQVTM and CDR2 is ANQGSEA in the germline V gene. The CDR3 nucleotides read TGCAGCGTTGAGGCCCCGGCCAGGGGACCCTACAATGAGCAGTTCTTC. It yields the protein CSVEAPARGPYNEQFF.

This clonotype was seen at least ten times. V usage is TRBV20-1 and J usage is TRBJ2-3, with D possibly TRBD2 on 5 matching bases. The CDR3 totals 15 residues. CDR1 and CDR2 from the germline V gene are DFQATT and SNEGSKA (reference sequence). Trimming cost V 7 bases and J 1 base, with 18 bases left between them. This chain's CDR3 is CSVNLPNGGTDTQYF. CDR3 in DNA: TGCAGTGTCAACTTACCCAACGGGGGCACAGATACGCAGTATTTT.

This clonotype has ten or more counts. This rearrangement joins TRBV12-3 or TRBV12-4 to TRBJ2-4, with D uncertain. V was clipped by 5 bases and J by 6 bases, with 11 bases between them. The CDR3 extends over 13 amino acids. The DNA for the CDR3 is TGTGCCAGCAGTCCTCTGTCGGGAAACATTCAGTACTTC. This codes for CASSPLSGNIQYF.

This clonotype was found many times. J is TRBJ1-2 and V is TRBV28, with TRBD1 identical over 9 bases. Germline V gives CDR1 MDHEN, CDR2 SYDVKM. The CDR3 runs to 16 residues. V lost 3 bases, J lost 4 bases, and 9 bases stayed unmatched. CDR3: CASSLYTGGRVYGYTF. Written as DNA, the CDR3 is TGTGCCAGCAGTTTGTATACAGGGGGCAGGGTCTATGGCTACACCTTC.

This clonotype has at least ten counts. The V call is TRBV18, the J call TRBJ1-1, with 9 nucleotides matching TRBD1. J gave up 3 bases and V 1 base, and 6 bases lay outside the gene matches. The CDR3 spans 16 residues. Germline loops: CDR1 KGHSH, CDR2 LQKENI. The DNA of the CDR3 is TGTGCCAGCTCACCACGAACAGGGGGCTTGGACACTGAAGCTTTCTTT. It translates to CASSPRTGGLDTEAFF.

This clonotype has a count of ten or more. The chain recombines TRBV3-1 with TRBJ2-3; D is perhaps TRBD2 (6 bases). The V and J ends lost 0 bases and 3 bases respectively, with 16 bases between them. CDR1 is LGHDT and CDR2 is YNNKEL in the germline V gene (reference sequence). The length of the CDR3 is 17 residues. As DNA, the CDR3 is TGTGCCAGCAGCCAAGAAAGACCCGGGAGTTTTACAGATACGCAGTATTTT. Its protein product is CASSQERPGSFTDTQYF.

This clonotype was detected many times. The chain carries TRBV27 and TRBJ2-7; D unresolved. This CDR3 contains 10 residues. Germline CDR1 reads MNHEY; CDR2 reads SMNVEV (reference sequence). Trimming took 11 bases from V and 2 from J, leaving 7 bases between them. CDR3 amino acids: CAVGAYEQYF. In DNA form, the CDR3 reads TGTGCCGTAGGAGCCTACGAGCAGTACTTC.

In its sample, this clonotype was seen many times. CDR3 nucleotide sequence: TGTGCCAGCTCACCACCCGTGAGGGATACGCAGTATTTT. Residues: CASSPPVRDTQYF. The J gene is TRBJ2-3, the V gene TRBV18; D is uncertain. Trimming took 0 bases from V and 6 from J, leaving 7 bases between them. The CDR3 spans 13 residues. Germline V gene data show CDR1 as KGHSH and CDR2 as LQKENI.

This clonotype was seen at least ten times. This chain uses TRBV7-6 with TRBJ1-5; D is undetermined. Trimming took 10 bases from V and 2 from J, leaving 15 bases between them. The CDR3 extends over 14 amino acids. Germline loops: CDR1 SGHVS, CDR2 FNYEAQ. CDR3 in amino acids: CATSQAGGNQPQHF. The CDR3 DNA reads TGTGCCACATCCCAGGCGGGAGGCAATCAGCCCCAGCATTTT.

This clonotype came up many times. The CDR3 loop is CSVEDATDTQYF. As DNA, the CDR3 is TGCAGCGTTGAAGATGCCACAGATACGCAGTATTTT. The chain links TRBV29-1 to TRBJ2-3; no clear D. CDR1 and CDR2 (germline): SQVTM, ANQGSEA. V shed 0 bases and J shed 2 bases, with 3 bases lying between them. The CDR3 contains 12 residues.

There are many counts of this clonotype. This chain connects TRBV10-3 to TRBJ2-2, with D perhaps TRBD2 (6 bases). V was cut by 7 bases and J by 2 bases, with 8 bases left in between. Germline V gives CDR1 ENHRY, CDR2 SYGVKD. The CDR3 extends over 13 amino acids. The CDR3 DNA sequence: TGTGCCATCATGGAGGGAAACACCGGGGAGCTGTTTTTT. Translating it yields CAIMEGNTGELFF.

This clonotype has only a few counts. V and J are TRBV7-3 and TRBJ1-1; D may be TRBD1 (6 bases). There are 15 residues in the CDR3. Germline assignment: CDR1 SGHTA and CDR2 FQGTGA. With 7 bases removed from V and 0 bases from J, the gap between germline ends came to 15 bases. CDR3 nucleotides: TGTGCCAGCAAGATGGGGGGCGGGGTGAACACTGAAGCTTTCTTT. As protein: CASKMGGGVNTEAFF.

This chain joins TRBV18 and TRBJ2-7; TRBD2 matches 8 bases. The CDR3 spans 15 residues. CDR1 and CDR2 (germline): KGHSH, LQKENI. Trimming at V came to 3 bases and at J to 1 base, leaving 5 bases not matched to a gene. CDR3 bases: TGTGCCAGCTCACCCATCGGGAGGGAATCCTACGAGCAGTACTTC. Translating gives CASSPIGRESYEQYF.

This clonotype occurred many times. The J gene is TRBJ1-2, the V gene TRBV12-3 or TRBV12-4; 9 nucleotides align to TRBD1. The CDR3 totals 15 residues. Unmatched junction bases numbered 9, after V lost 5 bases and J lost 5 bases. CDR3 in amino acids: CASSPAGTGIYGYTF. The CDR3 DNA reads TGTGCCAGCAGTCCAGCCGGGACAGGGATATATGGCTACACCTTC.

There are a few counts of this clonotype. This chain links TRBV21-1 with TRBJ1-5. TRBV21-1 is deemed a pseudogene. This CDR3 contains 13 residues. CDR3 loop: CASSERRNQPQHF. The CDR3 DNA sequence: TGTGCCAGCAGCGAAAGGAGGAATCAGCCCCAGCATTTT.